This entry lists 12 T cell receptor beta chains sequenced from one sample in a study of blood T cell repertoires in COVID-19. Some clones are missing from TCRdb's copy, which holds only in-frame ones; the method was immunoSEQ multiplex PCR. This sample has tens of thousands of clones; around 83% occur once, and the top ten carry 24%. Sequenced material: peripheral blood. These receptors all come from a human donor with acute or convalescent COVID-19. The donor label of this sample is uncertain.

V and J are TRBV6-5 and TRBJ2-7; D might be TRBD1 (6 bases). Germline V gene lookup returns CDR1 MNHEY and CDR2 SVGAGI. V was clipped by 2 bases and J by 9 bases, with 20 bases between them. This CDR3 is built from 15 residues. The CDR3: CASSYNSGDVTRQYF. In DNA form, the CDR3 reads TGTGCCAGCAGTTACAATTCAGGGGACGTTACGAGGCAGTACTTC.

This clone appeared a single time. CDR3 amino acids: CASSPPAGRQPQHF. As DNA, the CDR3 is TGTGCCAGCAGTCCCCCGGCGGGTAGGCAGCCCCAGCATTTT. V and J are TRBV6-2 or TRBV6-3 and TRBJ1-5; no clear D gene. V was clipped by 5 bases and J by 7 bases, with 15 bases between them. Germline CDR1 reads MNHEY; CDR2 reads SVGEGT. The CDR3 loop spans 14 amino acids.

The J gene is TRBJ1-2, the V gene TRBV4-1; maybe TRBD1 (6 bases). Trimming took 0 bases from V and 5 from J, leaving 7 bases between them. Per germline, CDR1 MGHRA and CDR2 YSYEKL. The CDR3 runs 13 residues. This CDR3 reads CASSQDRGYGYTF. Written as DNA, the CDR3 is TGCGCCAGCAGCCAAGACAGGGGATATGGCTACACCTTC.

This chain links TRBV6-5 with TRBJ2-3; tentative D call: TRBD2 (5 bases). Germline CDR1 is MNHEY and CDR2 is SVGAGI. The CDR3 is made up of 12 amino acids. Trimming shortened V by 2 bases and J by 5 bases, and 5 bases separated the two germline ends. The CDR3 region has the DNA TGTGCCAGCAGTTACGGGAGAGATACGCAGTATTTT. It is translated as CASSYGRDTQYF.

This clone was seen once. V is TRBV28 and J is TRBJ1-1, with 8 bases that match TRBD1. Trimming removed 2 bases from V and 2 bases from J; junction bases left unmatched: 7. Germline loops: CDR1 MDHEN, CDR2 SYDVKM. The CDR3 is 16 amino acids. The CDR3 sequence: CASSLGGAGGNTEAFF. The CDR3 bases are TGTGCCAGCAGTTTAGGGGGGGCAGGGGGCAACACTGAAGCTTTCTTT.

This clone was detected a few times. This rearrangement joins TRBV5-1 to TRBJ1-1; D is ambiguous. This CDR3 comprises 15 residues. V dropped 0 bases and J dropped 6 bases, with 15 bases sitting between them. Germline V gene lookup returns CDR1 SGHRS and CDR2 YFSETQ. This chain's CDR3 is CASSLGEGGWAEAFF. The CDR3 DNA reads TGCGCCAGCAGCTTGGGCGAGGGTGGATGGGCTGAAGCTTTCTTT.

The chain uses TRBV7-9 and TRBJ1-5; the D gene is possibly TRBD1 (6 bases). Trimming removed 6 bases from V and 2 bases from J, with 20 bases in between. The CDR3 extends over 17 amino acids. Germline V gene data show CDR1 as SEHNR and CDR2 as FQNEAQ (reference sequence). CDR3 sequence reads: CASSTDRHSLGNQPQHF. The CDR3 nucleotides are TGTGCCAGCAGTACTGACAGGCATAGCTTGGGCAATCAGCCCCAGCATTTT.

Here the CDR3 reads CASSIGQSWGTEAFF. The DNA for the CDR3 is TGTGCCAGTAGTATAGGACAGTCTTGGGGCACTGAAGCTTTCTTT. The chain employs TRBV19 and TRBJ1-1, with a weak D call TRBD1 (5 bases). Germline assignment: CDR1 LNHDA and CDR2 SQIVND (reference sequence). The CDR3 has 15 residues. Trimming cost V 1 base and J 4 bases, with 13 bases left between them.

The chain recombines TRBV2 with TRBJ2-7, with unresolved D. CDR3 length: 11 amino acids. The V gene's germline CDR1 is SNHLY and CDR2 FYNNEI. The germline V and J ends were trimmed by 6 bases and 2 bases, with 5 bases remaining between them. The CDR3 DNA reads TGTGCCAGCAGGCCGGCCTACGAGCAGTACTTC. Amino acid sequence: CASRPAYEQYF.

This chain joins TRBV19 and TRBJ1-5; D uncertain. The V gene lost 6 bases and the J gene lost 3 bases, with 18 bases spanning the gap. Germline values: CDR1 LNHDA, CDR2 SQIVND (reference sequence). The CDR3 covers 16 residues. This chain's CDR3 is CASRMLRGSLNQPQHF. The CDR3 DNA reads as TGTGCCAGTAGGATGCTAAGAGGGAGCCTCAATCAGCCCCAGCATTTT.

The chain employs TRBV9 and TRBJ2-7; TRBD1 matches at 7 bases. CDR3 length: 16 residues. Germline V gives CDR1 SGDLS, CDR2 YYNGEE. The junction had 11 bases not matched to a gene; V was cut back by 0 bases and J by 5 bases. CDR3 DNA sequence: TGTGCCAGCAGCGTAGGGGCTGGCGACAGGGTCCACGAGCAGTACTTC. Amino acids: CASSVGAGDRVHEQYF.

This chain links TRBV15 with TRBJ2-1, with 7 bases fitting TRBD2. V was clipped by 5 bases and J by 3 bases; unmatched bases: 10. The V gene's germline CDR1 is LNHNV and CDR2 YYDKDF (reference sequence). This CDR3 has 16 amino acids. DNA for the CDR3: TGTGCCACCAGCCGCCCCGCTAGCGGAATCTACAATGAGCAGTTCTTC. Its translation is CATSRPASGIYNEQFF.